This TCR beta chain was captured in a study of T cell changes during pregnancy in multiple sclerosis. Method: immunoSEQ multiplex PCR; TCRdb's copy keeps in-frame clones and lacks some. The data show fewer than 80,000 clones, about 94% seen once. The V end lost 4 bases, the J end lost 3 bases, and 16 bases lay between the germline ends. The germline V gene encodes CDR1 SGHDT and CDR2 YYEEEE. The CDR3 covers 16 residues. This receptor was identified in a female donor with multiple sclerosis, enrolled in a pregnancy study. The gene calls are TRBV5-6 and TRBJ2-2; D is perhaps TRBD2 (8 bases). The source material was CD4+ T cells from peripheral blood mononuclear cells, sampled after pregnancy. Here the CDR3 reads CASSPRGREDTGELFF. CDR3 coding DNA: TGTGCCAGCAGCCCTAGGGGGCGGGAGGACACCGGGGAGCTGTTTTTT.